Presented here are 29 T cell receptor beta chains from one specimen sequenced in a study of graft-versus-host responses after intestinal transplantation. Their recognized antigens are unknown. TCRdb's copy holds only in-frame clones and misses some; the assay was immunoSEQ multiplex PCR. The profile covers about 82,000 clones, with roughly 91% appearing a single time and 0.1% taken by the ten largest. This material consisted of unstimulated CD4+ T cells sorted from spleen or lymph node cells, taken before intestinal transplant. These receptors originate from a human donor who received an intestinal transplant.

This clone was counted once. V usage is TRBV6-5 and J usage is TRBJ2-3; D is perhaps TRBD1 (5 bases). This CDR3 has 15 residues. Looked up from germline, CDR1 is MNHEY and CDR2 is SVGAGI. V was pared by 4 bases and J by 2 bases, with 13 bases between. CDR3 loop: CASSFGHQHTDTQYF. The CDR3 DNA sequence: TGTGCCAGCAGTTTCGGACATCAGCACACAGATACGCAGTATTTT.

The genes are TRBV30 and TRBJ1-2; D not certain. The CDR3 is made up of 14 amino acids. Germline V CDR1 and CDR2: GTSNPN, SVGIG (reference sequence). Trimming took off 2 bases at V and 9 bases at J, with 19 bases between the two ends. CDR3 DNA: TGTGCCTGGAGTCGTACATCGACGGGATCAAGCTACACCTTC. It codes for CAWSRTSTGSSYTF.

The DNA of the CDR3 is TGTGCCAGCAGTAGGGACAGTCTAAGCTCCTACGAGCAGTACTTC. Amino acids: CASSRDSLSSYEQYF. V usage is TRBV27 and J usage is TRBJ2-7; 7 bases map to TRBD1. After removal of 5 bases from V and 0 bases from J, the junction contained 7 bases not matched to a gene. This CDR3 is built from 15 residues. The germline V gene encodes CDR1 MNHEY and CDR2 SMNVEV (reference sequence).

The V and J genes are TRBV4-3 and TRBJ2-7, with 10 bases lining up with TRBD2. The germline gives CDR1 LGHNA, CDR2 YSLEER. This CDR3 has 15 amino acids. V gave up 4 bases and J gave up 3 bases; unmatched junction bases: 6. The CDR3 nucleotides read TGCGCCAGCAGCCCCACTAGCGGGGACCTCTACGAGCAGTACTTC. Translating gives CASSPTSGDLYEQYF.

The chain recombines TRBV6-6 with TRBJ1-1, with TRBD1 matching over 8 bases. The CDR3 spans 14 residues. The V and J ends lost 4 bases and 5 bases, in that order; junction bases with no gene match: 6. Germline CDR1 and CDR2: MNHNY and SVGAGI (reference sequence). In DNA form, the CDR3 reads TGTGCCAGCAGTTCGACAGGGGCGAAAACTGAAGCTTTCTTT. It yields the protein CASSSTGAKTEAFF.

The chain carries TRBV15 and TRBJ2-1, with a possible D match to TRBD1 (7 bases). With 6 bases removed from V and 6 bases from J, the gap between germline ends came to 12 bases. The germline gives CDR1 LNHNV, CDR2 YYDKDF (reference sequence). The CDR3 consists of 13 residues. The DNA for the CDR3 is TGTGCCACCAGGGCAGGGGGGCTCAATGAGCAGTTCTTC. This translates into CATRAGGLNEQFF.

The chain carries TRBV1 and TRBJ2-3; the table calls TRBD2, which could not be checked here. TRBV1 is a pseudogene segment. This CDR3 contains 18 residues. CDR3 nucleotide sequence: TGCACCAGCAGCCAAGTTTTTTCGAGCGGGGGGGACGCAGATACGCAGTATTTT. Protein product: CTSSQVFSSGGDADTQYF.

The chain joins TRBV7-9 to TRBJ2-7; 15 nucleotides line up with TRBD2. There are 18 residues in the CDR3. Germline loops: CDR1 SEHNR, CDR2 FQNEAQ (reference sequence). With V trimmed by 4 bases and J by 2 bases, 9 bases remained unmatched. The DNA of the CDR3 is TGTGCCAGCAGCTCCCTTTGGACTAGCGGGGGGGGACCCTACGAGCAGTACTTC. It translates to CASSSLWTSGGGPYEQYF.

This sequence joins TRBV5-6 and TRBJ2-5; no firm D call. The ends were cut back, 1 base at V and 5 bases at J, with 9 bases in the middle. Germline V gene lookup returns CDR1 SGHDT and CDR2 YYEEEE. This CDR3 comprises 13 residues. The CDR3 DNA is TGTGCCAGCAGCTTGAGGTGGCGGGAGACCCAGTACTTC. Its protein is CASSLRWRETQYF.

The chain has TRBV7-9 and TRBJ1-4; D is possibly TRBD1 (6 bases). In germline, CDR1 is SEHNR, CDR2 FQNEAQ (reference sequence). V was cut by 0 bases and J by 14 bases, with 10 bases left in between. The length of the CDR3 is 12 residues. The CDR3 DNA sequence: TGTGCCAGCAGCTTAGCGAGCACAGGGCTGTTTTTT. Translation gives CASSLASTGLFF.

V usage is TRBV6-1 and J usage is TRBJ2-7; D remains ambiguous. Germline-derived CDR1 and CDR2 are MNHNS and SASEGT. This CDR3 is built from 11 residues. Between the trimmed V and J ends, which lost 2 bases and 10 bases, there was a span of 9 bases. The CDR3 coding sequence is TGTGCCAGCAGTGAACCCCCCTCTCAGTACTTC. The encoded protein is CASSEPPSQYF.

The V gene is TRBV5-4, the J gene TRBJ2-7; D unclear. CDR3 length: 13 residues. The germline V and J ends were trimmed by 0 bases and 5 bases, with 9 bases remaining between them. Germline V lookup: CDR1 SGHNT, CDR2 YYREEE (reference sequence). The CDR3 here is CASSLAGPNEQYF. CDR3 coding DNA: TGTGCCAGCAGCTTGGCTGGGCCGAACGAGCAGTACTTC.

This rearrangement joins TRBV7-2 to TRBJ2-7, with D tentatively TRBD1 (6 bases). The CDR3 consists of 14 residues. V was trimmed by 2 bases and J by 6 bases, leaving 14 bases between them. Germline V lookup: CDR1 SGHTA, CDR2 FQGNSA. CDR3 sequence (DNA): TGTGCCAGCAGCTTAATTTTAACAGGGCGCGAGCAGTACTTC. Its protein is CASSLILTGREQYF.

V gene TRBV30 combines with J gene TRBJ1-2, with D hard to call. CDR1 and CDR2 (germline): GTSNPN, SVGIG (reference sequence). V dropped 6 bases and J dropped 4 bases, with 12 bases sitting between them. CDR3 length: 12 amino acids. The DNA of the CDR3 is TGTGCCTGCCTCCGGGGAGGCTATGGCTACACCTTC. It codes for CACLRGGYGYTF.

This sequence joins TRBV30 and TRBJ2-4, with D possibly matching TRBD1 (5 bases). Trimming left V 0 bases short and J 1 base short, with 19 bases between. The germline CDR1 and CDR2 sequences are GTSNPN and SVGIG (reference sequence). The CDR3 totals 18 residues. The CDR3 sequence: CAWSVHRTGVTAKNIQYF. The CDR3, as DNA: TGTGCCTGGAGTGTACACCGAACAGGCGTTACGGCCAAAAACATTCAGTACTTC. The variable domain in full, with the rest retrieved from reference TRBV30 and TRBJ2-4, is SQTIHQWPATLVQPVGSPLSLECTVEGTSNPNLYWYRQAAGRGLQLLFYSVGIGQISSEVPQNLSASRPQDRQFILSSKKLLLSDSGFYLCAWSVHRTGVTAKNIQYFGAGTRLSVL.

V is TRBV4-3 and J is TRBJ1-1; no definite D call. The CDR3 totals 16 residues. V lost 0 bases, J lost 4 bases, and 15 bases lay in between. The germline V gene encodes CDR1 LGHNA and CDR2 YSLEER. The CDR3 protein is CASSQDSRVVGTEAFF. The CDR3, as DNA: TGCGCCAGCAGCCAAGATTCTCGGGTGGTGGGCACTGAAGCTTTCTTT.

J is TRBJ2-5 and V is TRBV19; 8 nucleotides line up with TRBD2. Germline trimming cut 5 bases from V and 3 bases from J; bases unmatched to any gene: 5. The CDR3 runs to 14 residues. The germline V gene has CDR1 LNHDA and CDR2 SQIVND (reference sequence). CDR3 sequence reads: CASSPRGGEETQYF. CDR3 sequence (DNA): TGTGCCAGTAGTCCACGGGGGGGAGAAGAGACCCAGTACTTC. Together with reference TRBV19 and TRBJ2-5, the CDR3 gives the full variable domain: DGGITQSPKYLFRKEGQNVTLSCEQNLNHDAMYWYRQDPGQGLRLIYYSQIVNDFQKGDIAEGYSVSREKKESFPLTVTSAQKNPTAFYLCASSPRGGEETQYFGPGTRLLVL.

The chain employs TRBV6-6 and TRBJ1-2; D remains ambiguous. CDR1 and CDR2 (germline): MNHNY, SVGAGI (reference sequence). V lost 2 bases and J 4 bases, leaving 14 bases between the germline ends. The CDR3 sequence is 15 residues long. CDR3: CASSYHSEGGYGYTF. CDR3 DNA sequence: TGTGCCAGCAGTTACCACTCAGAGGGCGGCTATGGCTACACCTTC.

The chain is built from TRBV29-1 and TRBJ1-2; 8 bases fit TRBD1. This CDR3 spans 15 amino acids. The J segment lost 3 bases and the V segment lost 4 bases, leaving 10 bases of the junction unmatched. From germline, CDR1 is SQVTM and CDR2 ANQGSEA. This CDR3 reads CSVGSPGGQYYGYTF. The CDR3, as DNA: TGCAGCGTTGGCAGCCCAGGGGGCCAATACTATGGCTACACCTTC.

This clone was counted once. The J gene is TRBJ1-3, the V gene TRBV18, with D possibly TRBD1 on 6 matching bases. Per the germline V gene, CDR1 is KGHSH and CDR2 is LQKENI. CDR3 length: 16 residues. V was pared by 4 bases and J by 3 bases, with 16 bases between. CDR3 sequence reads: CASSLSNRADGNTIYF. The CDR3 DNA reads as TGTGCCAGCTCACTATCCAACAGGGCTGATGGAAACACCATATATTTT.

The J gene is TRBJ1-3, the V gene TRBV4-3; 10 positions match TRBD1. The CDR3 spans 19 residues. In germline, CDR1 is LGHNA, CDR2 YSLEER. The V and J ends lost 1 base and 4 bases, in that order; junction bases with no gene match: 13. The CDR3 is CASSQAGVGTGVMGNTIYF. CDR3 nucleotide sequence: TGCGCCAGCAGCCAAGCAGGCGTAGGGACAGGGGTAATGGGAAACACCATATATTTT.

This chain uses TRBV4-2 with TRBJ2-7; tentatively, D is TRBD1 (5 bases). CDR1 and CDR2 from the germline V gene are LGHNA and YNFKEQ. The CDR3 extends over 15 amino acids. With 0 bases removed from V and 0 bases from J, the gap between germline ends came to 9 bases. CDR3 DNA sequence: TGTGCCAGCAGCCAAGAGCAGGGTCACTCCTACGAGCAGTACTTC. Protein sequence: CASSQEQGHSYEQYF.

The CDR3 DNA follows: TGTGCCAGTAGTATTACACCTAGCGGGACTTACTACAATGAGCAGTTCTTC. Protein sequence: CASSITPSGTYYNEQFF. The rearrangement uses TRBV19 and TRBJ2-1, with TRBD2 identical over 9 bases. From germline, CDR1 is LNHDA and CDR2 SQIVND (reference sequence). The CDR3 contains 17 residues. After removal of 3 bases from V and 3 bases from J, the junction contained 9 bases not matched to a gene.

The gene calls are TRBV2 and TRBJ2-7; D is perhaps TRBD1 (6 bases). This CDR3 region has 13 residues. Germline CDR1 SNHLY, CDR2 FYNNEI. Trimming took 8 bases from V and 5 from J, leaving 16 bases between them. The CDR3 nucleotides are TGTGCCAGCGGAACCATCAGGGGTAACGAGCAGTACTTC. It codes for CASGTIRGNEQYF.

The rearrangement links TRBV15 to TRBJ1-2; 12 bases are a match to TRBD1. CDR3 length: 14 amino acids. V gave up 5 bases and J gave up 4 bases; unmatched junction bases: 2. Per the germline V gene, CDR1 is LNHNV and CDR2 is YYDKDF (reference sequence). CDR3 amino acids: CATSGGQGAYGYTF. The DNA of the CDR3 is TGTGCCACCAGCGGGGGACAGGGGGCCTATGGCTACACCTTC. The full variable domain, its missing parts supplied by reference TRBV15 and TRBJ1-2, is DAMVIQNPRYQVTQFGKPVTLSCSQTLNHNVMYWYQQKSSQAPKLLFHYYDKDFNNEADTPDNFQSRRPNTSFCFLDIRSPGLGDTAMYLCATSGGQGAYGYTFGSGTRLTVV.

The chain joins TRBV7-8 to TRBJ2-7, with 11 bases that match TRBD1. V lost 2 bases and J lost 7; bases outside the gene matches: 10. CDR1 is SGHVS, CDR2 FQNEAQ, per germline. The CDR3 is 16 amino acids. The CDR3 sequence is CASSLLVDRGLWEQYF. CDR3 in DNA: TGTGCCAGCAGCTTATTAGTGGACAGGGGGCTCTGGGAGCAGTACTTC.

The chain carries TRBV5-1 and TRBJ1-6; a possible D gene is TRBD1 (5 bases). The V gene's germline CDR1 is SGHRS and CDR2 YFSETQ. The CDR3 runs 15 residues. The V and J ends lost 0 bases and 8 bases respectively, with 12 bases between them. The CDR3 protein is CASSLAGQGDSPLHF. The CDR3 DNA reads TGCGCCAGCAGCTTGGCGGGTCAGGGCGATTCACCCCTCCACTTT.

The CDR3 nucleotides are TGTGCCAGCAGGCCCACAGGGAGTCCCTCCTACGAGCAGTACTTC. Protein: CASRPTGSPSYEQYF. The chain links TRBV7-9 to TRBJ2-7; a weak D match, TRBD1 (6 bases). This CDR3 contains 15 residues. With 6 bases removed from V and 0 bases from J, the gap between germline ends came to 15 bases. The germline V gene encodes CDR1 SEHNR and CDR2 FQNEAQ (reference sequence).

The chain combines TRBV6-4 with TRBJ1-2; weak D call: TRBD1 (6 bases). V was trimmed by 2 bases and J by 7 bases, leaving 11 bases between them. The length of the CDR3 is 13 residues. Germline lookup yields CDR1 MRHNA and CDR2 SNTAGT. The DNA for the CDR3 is TGTGCCAGCAGTGACGGCAGGGGTGGTGGCTACACCTTC. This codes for CASSDGRGGGYTF.